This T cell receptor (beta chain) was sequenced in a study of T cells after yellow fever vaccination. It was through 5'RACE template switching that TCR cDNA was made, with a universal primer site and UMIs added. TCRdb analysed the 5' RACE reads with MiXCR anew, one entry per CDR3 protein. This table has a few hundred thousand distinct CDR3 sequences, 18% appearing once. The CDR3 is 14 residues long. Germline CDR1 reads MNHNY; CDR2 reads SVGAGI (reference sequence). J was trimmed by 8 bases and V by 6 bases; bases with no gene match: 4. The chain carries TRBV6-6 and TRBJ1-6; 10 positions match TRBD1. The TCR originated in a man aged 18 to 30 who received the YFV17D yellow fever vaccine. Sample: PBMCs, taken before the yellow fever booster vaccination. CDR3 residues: CASRPGTGDSPLHF. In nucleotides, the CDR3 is TGTGCCAGCAGACCCGGGACAGGGGATTCACCCCTCCACTTT.